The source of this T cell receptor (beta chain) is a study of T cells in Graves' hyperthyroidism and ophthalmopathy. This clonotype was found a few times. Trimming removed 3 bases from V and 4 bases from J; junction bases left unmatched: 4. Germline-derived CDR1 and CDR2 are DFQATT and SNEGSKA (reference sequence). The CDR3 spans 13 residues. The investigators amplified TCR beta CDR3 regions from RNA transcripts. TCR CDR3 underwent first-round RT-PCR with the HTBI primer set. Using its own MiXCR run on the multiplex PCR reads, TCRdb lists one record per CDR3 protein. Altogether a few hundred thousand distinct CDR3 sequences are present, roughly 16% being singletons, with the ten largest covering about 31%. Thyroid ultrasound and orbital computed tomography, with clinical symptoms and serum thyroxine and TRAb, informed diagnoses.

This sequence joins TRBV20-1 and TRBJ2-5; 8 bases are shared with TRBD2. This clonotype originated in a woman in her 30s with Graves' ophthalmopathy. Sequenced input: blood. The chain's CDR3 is CSASPGGTETQYF. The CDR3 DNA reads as TGCAGTGCTAGCCCGGGAGGGACAGAGACCCAGTACTTC.